The 15 T cell receptor beta chains below come from one sample, sequenced in a study of shared T cell receptors in the human thymus. Profiled with immunoSEQ multiplex PCR; TCRdb holds only in-frame clones, not every one. The table has under 450,000 clones, 95% seen once. The sequenced material came from thymocytes. The origin of the receptors is a human donor.

This clone was seen just once. V is TRBV11-3 and J is TRBJ1-5; the D is unclear. The germline V gene encodes CDR1 SGHNT and CDR2 YENEEA. V dropped 5 bases and J dropped 0 bases, with 8 bases sitting between them. The CDR3 covers 14 residues. For the CDR3, the DNA is TGTGCCAGCAGCCCTCTAGCTAGCAATCAGCCCCAGCATTTT. This encodes CASSPLASNQPQHF.

The chain links TRBV6-5 to TRBJ1-2; TRBD1 is a possible D gene (5 bases). This CDR3 region has 15 residues. CDR1 is MNHEY and CDR2 is SVGAGI in the germline V gene. The V end lost 6 bases, the J end lost 2 bases, and 16 bases lay between the germline ends. The CDR3 sequence: CASSVGQANNYGYTF. In DNA form, the CDR3 reads TGTGCCAGCAGCGTCGGACAAGCTAACAACTATGGCTACACCTTC.

V gene TRBV27 combines with J gene TRBJ2-7; D might be TRBD2 (6 bases). This CDR3 has 15 residues. V lost 2 bases, J lost 1 base, and 12 bases lay in between. Per germline, CDR1 MNHEY and CDR2 SMNVEV (reference sequence). The CDR3 region has the DNA TGTGCCAGCAGTTTAATGGCGGGACGATCCTACGAGCAGTACTTC. This translates into CASSLMAGRSYEQYF.

V and J are TRBV5-6 and TRBJ1-1; TRBD1 is a possible D gene (6 bases). The CDR3 is 15 amino acids. The germline V gene has CDR1 SGHDT and CDR2 YYEEEE. V shed 2 bases and J shed 1 base, with 12 bases lying between them. This CDR3 is CASSLRGRPNTEAFF. DNA for the CDR3: TGTGCCAGCAGCTTAAGGGGGAGACCGAACACTGAAGCTTTCTTT.

This clone appeared once. V is TRBV27 and J is TRBJ1-5; D is uncertain. V lost 5 bases and J lost 9, with 14 bases in between. CDR1 and CDR2 (germline): MNHEY, SMNVEV (reference sequence). The CDR3 has 13 amino acids. The CDR3 DNA reads as TGTGCCAGCAGTGCCCGGGCGGTAGGGCCCCAGCATTTT. Protein sequence: CASSARAVGPQHF.

The gene calls are TRBV6-6 and TRBJ2-3, with 7 bases matching TRBD2. Germline values: CDR1 MNHNY, CDR2 SVGAGI (reference sequence). The CDR3 has 15 amino acids. Germline trimming cut 2 bases from V and 6 bases from J; bases unmatched to any gene: 8. The CDR3 reads CASSYVVGRADTQYF. In nucleotides, the CDR3 is TGTGCCAGCAGTTACGTGGTGGGGAGGGCGGATACGCAGTATTTT.

The V gene is TRBV5-1, the J gene TRBJ2-5, with TRBD1 as a possible D gene (5 bases). Trimming removed 6 bases at V and 1 base at J, with 22 bases between. CDR1 is SGHRS, CDR2 YFSETQ, per germline. The CDR3 runs 17 residues. The CDR3 region has the DNA TGCGCCAGCAACCGGCCCTCGCAGGGTCGGTTCCAAGAGACCCAGTACTTC. It codes for CASNRPSQGRFQETQYF.

A remark on this clone: One junction end does not reproduce the germline sequence, and a read error may be involved. V is TRBV7-2 and J is TRBJ2-5, with 10 bases aligning to TRBD2. This CDR3 is built from 15 residues. Germline V CDR1 and CDR2: SGHTA, FQGNSA. Written as DNA, the CDR3 is TGTGCCAGCAGTTTAGCGGGAGGCCTAAGAGAGGCCCAGTACTTC. Translated, it gives CASSLAGGLREAQYF. Full variable domain (outside the CDR3, taken from reference TRBV7-2 and TRBJ2-5): GAGVSQSPSNKVTEKGKDVELRCDPISGHTALYWYRQSLGQGLEFLIYFQGNSAPDKSGLPSDRFSAERTGGSVSTLTIQRTQQEDSAVYLCASSLAGGLREAQYFGPGTRLLVL.

V usage is TRBV28 and J usage is TRBJ1-2; weak D call: TRBD1 (5 bases). Trimming removed 7 bases from V and 6 bases from J, with 6 bases in between. The CDR3 extends over 10 amino acids. Per germline, CDR1 MDHEN and CDR2 SYDVKM. This CDR3 reads CASMGDGYTF. DNA of the CDR3: TGTGCCAGCATGGGGGATGGCTACACCTTC.

The chain links TRBV27 to TRBJ2-1; 12 bases line up with TRBD2. Trimming cost V 4 bases and J 4 bases; bases outside gene matches: 14. The CDR3 has 19 residues. Germline CDR1 reads MNHEY; CDR2 reads SMNVEV (reference sequence). The CDR3 DNA follows: TGTGCCAGCAGTTGGCGGCAGGTCGGGACTAGCGGGTATTACAATGAGCAGTTCTTC. This gives the protein CASSWRQVGTSGYYNEQFF.

The V gene is TRBV5-8, the J gene TRBJ1-5; 7 nucleotides agree with TRBD1. The CDR3 totals 15 residues. Germline V gene sequence: CDR1 SGHTS, CDR2 YDEGEE. Germline trimming cut 0 bases from V and 3 bases from J; bases unmatched to any gene: 3. The CDR3 protein is CASSLGQGDNQPQHF. The DNA of the CDR3 is TGTGCCAGCAGCTTGGGACAGGGAGACAATCAGCCCCAGCATTTT.

The J gene is TRBJ1-4, the V gene TRBV19; tentatively, D is TRBD1 (6 bases). V lost 4 bases and J 0 bases, leaving 15 bases between the germline ends. Germline V gives CDR1 LNHDA, CDR2 SQIVND (reference sequence). This CDR3 is built from 17 residues. CDR3 in amino acids: CASSRGGHESTNEKLFF. The CDR3 nucleotides are TGTGCCAGTAGTAGAGGGGGACACGAATCAACTAATGAAAAACTGTTTTTT. Looking up the rest from reference TRBV19 and TRBJ1-4 gives the full variable domain: DGGITQSPKYLFRKEGQNVTLSCEQNLNHDAMYWYRQDPGQGLRLIYYSQIVNDFQKGDIAEGYSVSREKKESFPLTVTSAQKNPTAFYLCASSRGGHESTNEKLFFGSGTQLSVL.

V and J are TRBV28 and TRBJ2-3; TRBD2 matches at 13 bases. CDR3 length equals 16 residues. Germline CDR1 MDHEN, CDR2 SYDVKM. Losses at the gene ends were 6 bases for V and 1 base for J; bases not matched to a gene: 4. CDR3 nucleotides: TGTGCCAGCAGGGGGACTAGCGGGAAACGCACAGATACGCAGTATTTT. This sequence encodes CASRGTSGKRTDTQYF. Drawing the rest from reference TRBV28 and TRBJ2-3, the complete variable domain is DVKVTQSSRYLVKRTGEKVFLECVQDMDHENMFWYRQDPGLGLRLIYFSYDVKMKEKGDIPEGYSVSREKKERFSLILESASTNQTSMYLCASRGTSGKRTDTQYFGPGTRLTVL.

This sequence joins TRBV29-1 and TRBJ1-1; 11 nucleotides agree with TRBD1. CDR3 length: 13 residues. CDR1 SQVTM and CDR2 ANQGSEA come from the germline V gene. Trimming cost V 7 bases and J 5 bases; bases outside gene matches: 6. The CDR3 sequence is CSGGDRGVTEAFF. CDR3 DNA: TGCAGCGGTGGGGACAGGGGGGTTACTGAAGCTTTCTTT.

This chain joins TRBV15 and TRBJ1-5, with 12 nucleotides matching TRBD1. The CDR3 spans 18 residues. CDR1 is LNHNV and CDR2 is YYDKDF in the germline V gene (reference sequence). With V trimmed by 5 bases and J by 6 bases, 14 bases remained unmatched. The CDR3: CATSVRDRGPGQGQPQHF. The DNA of the CDR3 is TGTGCCACCAGCGTCCGGGACAGGGGGCCCGGGCAGGGTCAGCCCCAGCATTTT.